The 11 T cell receptor beta chains presented below share a single source sample, sequenced in a study of T-cell memory formation after mild COVID-19. TCRdb reanalysed the 5' RACE reads using MiXCR and keeps one entry per CDR3 protein. This sample yields more than 150,000 distinct CDR3 sequences, of which 11% are seen a single time; approximately 4% belongs to the top ten. The sample consisted of PBMCs or a T cell subset sorted from them (not recorded which). Every receptor here comes from a man between 18 and 35 years old who had mild COVID-19 (a few samples of this study predate the infection). Cell type and time point are not known.

This CDR3 is CASSFEGVVAYNEQFF. Here the CDR3 DNA reads TGTGCCAGCAGCTTTGAAGGAGTAGTAGCCTACAATGAGCAGTTCTTC. The rearrangement uses TRBV7-8 and TRBJ2-1; D is uncertain. The CDR3 totals 16 residues. The V end lost 3 bases, the J end lost 2 bases, and 14 bases lay between the germline ends. CDR1 is SGHVS, CDR2 FQNEAQ, per germline.

The CDR3 protein is CASKRSGGLSDTGELFF. The CDR3 nucleotides read TGCGCCAGCAAACGTTCAGGGGGCTTAAGCGACACCGGGGAGCTGTTTTTT. This chain links TRBV10-2 with TRBJ2-2; TRBD1 matches 8 bases. The CDR3 totals 17 residues. Germline CDR1 reads WSHSY; CDR2 reads SAAADI. V lost 7 bases to trimming and J lost 3 bases; unmatched junction nucleotides: 13.

This clonotype was counted at least ten times. This chain uses TRBV6-2 or TRBV6-3 with TRBJ2-3; 11 nucleotides agree with TRBD2. The CDR3 runs 18 residues. Germline V gene data show CDR1 as MNHEY and CDR2 as SVGEGT. Germline trimming cut 5 bases from V and 3 bases from J; bases unmatched to any gene: 13. The CDR3 reads CASSKQPQLAGETDTQYF. DNA for the CDR3: TGTGCCAGCAGTAAACAACCCCAACTAGCGGGGGAGACAGATACGCAGTATTTT.

The genes are TRBV20-1 and TRBJ1-1; no definite D call. CDR3 size: 13 residues. The germline gives CDR1 DFQATT, CDR2 SNEGSKA (reference sequence). The germline V and J ends were trimmed by 2 bases and 1 base, with 8 bases remaining between them. CDR3 in amino acids: CSARNSPNTEAFF. The CDR3 DNA sequence: TGCAGTGCTAGAAACTCTCCGAACACTGAAGCTTTCTTT.

There are many counts of this clonotype. V is TRBV7-9 and J is TRBJ2-7, with a tentative D call TRBD1 (6 bases). Germline V gene sequence: CDR1 SEHNR, CDR2 FQNEAQ (reference sequence). V was trimmed by 7 bases and J by 0 bases, leaving 16 bases between them. The CDR3 sequence is 15 residues long. This chain's CDR3 is CASKGLKGDSYEQYF. Here the CDR3 DNA reads TGTGCCAGCAAAGGTCTGAAGGGGGACTCCTACGAGCAGTACTTC.

V and J are TRBV12-3 or TRBV12-4 and TRBJ2-3, with TRBD2 matching over 12 bases. This CDR3 is 16 amino acids long. Unmatched junction bases numbered 5, after V lost 5 bases and J lost 2 bases. Here the CDR3 DNA reads TGTGCCAGCAGTGAACTAGCGGGGGGCGCCACAGATACGCAGTATTTT. Amino acids: CASSELAGGATDTQYF.

The genes are TRBV6-5 and TRBJ1-1; D is undetermined. The CDR3 is 13 amino acids. CDR1 is MNHEY and CDR2 is SVGAGI in the germline V gene. Between the trimmed V and J ends, which lost 4 bases and 5 bases, there was a span of 11 bases. The CDR3 loop reads CASSSPMGTEAFF. CDR3 DNA sequence: TGTGCCAGCAGTTCCCCCATGGGGACTGAAGCTTTCTTT.

In its sample, this clonotype was seen a few times. The chain joins TRBV9 to TRBJ1-1, with a weak D call TRBD1 (5 bases). The CDR3 runs 15 residues. Germline values: CDR1 SGDLS, CDR2 YYNGEE. The germline V and J ends were trimmed by 4 bases and 1 base, with 14 bases remaining between them. The CDR3: CASSQSPGGNTEAFF. The DNA for the CDR3 is TGTGCCAGCAGCCAAAGCCCCGGGGGGAACACTGAAGCTTTCTTT.

This clonotype was seen at least ten times. This chain uses TRBV7-2 with TRBJ2-3; D not resolved. The germline V gene encodes CDR1 SGHTA and CDR2 FQGNSA. The CDR3 runs to 13 residues. V dropped 2 bases and J dropped 11 bases, with 14 bases sitting between them. This CDR3 is CASSLIDGSEQYF. As DNA, the CDR3 is TGTGCCAGCAGCTTAATCGACGGGTCTGAGCAGTATTTT.

In this sample, this clonotype turned up a few times. V usage is TRBV7-2 and J usage is TRBJ2-7, with D possibly TRBD2 on 5 matching bases. CDR3 size: 15 residues. Trimming left V 1 base short and J 0 bases short, with 10 bases between. Germline assignment: CDR1 SGHTA and CDR2 FQGNSA. CDR3 residues: CASSLVAGSSYEQYV. The CDR3 DNA reads TGTGCCAGCAGCTTAGTAGCTGGGAGCTCCTACGAGCAGTACGTC.

A few counts support this clonotype. V gene TRBV7-9 combines with J gene TRBJ1-1, with D unresolved. V lost 5 bases and J lost 1, with 11 bases in between. The CDR3 contains 14 residues. In germline, CDR1 is SEHNR, CDR2 FQNEAQ (reference sequence). The CDR3: CASSVVHSNTEAFF. As DNA, the CDR3 is TGTGCCAGCAGCGTTGTTCACTCGAACACTGAAGCTTTCTTT.